One T cell receptor beta chain is described in this entry. This sample was taken from a study of shared clonotypes between healthy human individuals. Produced via immunoSEQ multiplex PCR; TCRdb's table is partial and in-frame only. The data show more than 850,000 clones, 78% seen once. The CDR3 consists of 14 residues. V is TRBV12-1 and J is TRBJ2-3; no check of the table's D call, TRBD2, against the DNA was made. TRBV12-1 corresponds to a pseudogene. The receptor comes from a man aged 18-30 years in good health. Some clones in this sample may be carry-over from other donors' samples. The sequenced sample consisted of memory CD4+ T cells from PBMCs. Subset here: CD45RA-negative fraction. CDR3 in DNA: TGTGCCAGCAGCTTTGGCGGCAGCACAGATACGCAGTATTTT. Protein product: CASSFGGSTDTQYF.